This T cell receptor beta chain came from a study of CD8 T cells in Susac syndrome. Findings of the study overall: Clonal expansion of CD8+ cells in Susac peaked in TEMRA cells (and in active patients).

Losses at the gene ends were 3 bases for V and 2 bases for J; bases not matched to a gene: 5. The germline gives CDR1 MGHRA, CDR2 YSYEKL. The CDR3 runs 16 residues. As to this clonotype: Its antigen is currently unknown.

RNA in amounts of roughly 0.45 to 1 ug was reverse transcribed with random hexamers. TCRdb itself ran the immunoSEQ multiplex PCR reads through MiXCR, one entry per CDR3 protein. The data hold about 140,000 distinct CDR3 sequences, with around 95% observed a single time. Source material: CD8+ T cells from PBMCs. The chain carries TRBV4-1 and TRBJ2-2, with 8 bases that match TRBD2. The sequence came from a human donor with Susac syndrome. The CDR3 is CASSHILAVNTGELFF. The CDR3 DNA reads TGCGCCAGCAGCCATATACTAGCGGTTAACACCGGGGAGCTGTTTTTT.